The source of this T cell receptor (beta chain) is a study of CD8+CD57+ T cells in acquired aplastic anemia. TCR beta VDJ and CDR3 profiling used genomic DNA as template. TCRdb reprocessed the reads via MiXCR and lists one record per CDR3 protein. In the table there are around 180,000 distinct CDR3 sequences, 45% to 60% of which are singletons. CDR3 length: 14 amino acids. Germline lookup yields CDR1 SQVTM and CDR2 ANQGSEA. Trimming cost V 4 bases and J 4 bases; bases outside gene matches: 5. This clonotype appeared a few times. The authors sequenced patients whose flow cytometry had shown CD8+CD57+ cell expansion. Every one of the patients had aplastic anemia (severe, acquired).

The chain recombines TRBV29-1 with TRBJ2-7; 12 bases are shared with TRBD1. Sequenced input: sorted CD4+, CD8+, or CD8+CD57+ T cells (not recorded which) from PBMCs. This receptor was obtained from a human donor with aplastic anemia. CDR3 nucleotide sequence: TGCAGCGTTGCGTGGGACAGGGGGCCATACGAGCAGTACTTC. It yields the protein CSVAWDRGPYEQYF.